This T cell receptor (beta chain) was obtained from a study of regulatory T cells in long-lasting Graves disease. Study-level findings and limits: Peripheral blood alone, not thyroid tissue, underwent study.

Time point: persistent/refractory GD, antithyroid drugs over 5 years with positive TRAb. The TCR library used RNA extracted from PBMCs. V was shortened by 1 base and J by 6 bases, with 10 bases between the two germline ends. Germline-derived CDR1 and CDR2 are SGHVS and FNYEAQ. The CDR3 spans 13 residues. Arm-PCR of CDR3 regions with iRepertoire HTBI primers generated TCR beta libraries. Methods used by the authors: Samples jointly harbored roughly 62 TRBV and about 15 TRBJ segments. From the multiplex PCR reads, TCRdb called clonotypes with MiXCR, one entry per CDR3 protein. These V and J calls are TCRdb output, not the study's own analysis. The sample shows under 500,000 distinct CDR3 sequences, around 20% of them seen only once. A word on this clonotype: The antigen is undetermined.

The source is a female donor with Graves disease. The V gene is TRBV7-6, the J gene TRBJ2-7, with D perhaps TRBD1 (6 bases). This sample comprised peripheral blood mononuclear cells (PBMCs), obtained when the disease was refractory, from a patient treated with antithyroid drugs. The CDR3 nucleotides are TGTGCCAGCAGCTTAGGCCAGGGGATCGAGCAGTACTTC. Translation: CASSLGQGIEQYF.